This TCR beta chain was identified during a study of cytomegalovirus exposure and HLA in healthy donors. Study results and caveats: According to reports, the classifier identified cytomegalovirus status with high specificity and sensitivity. Many donors carried some public TCRs, although rarity characterized most TCR sequences. The listing of 160 or so TCR beta chains classed them as cytomegalovirus-associated.

The protocol was immunoSEQ multiplex PCR, while the TCRdb copy is restricted to in-frame clones and leaves out a portion. This table has around 200,000 clones, 80% to 85% appearing once. The CDR3 runs to 13 residues. Germline CDR1 and CDR2: KGHSH and LQKENI. The V end lost 3 bases, the J end lost 3 bases, and 8 bases lay between the germline ends. Note on this clone: Its antigen is unknown.

The V call is TRBV18, the J call TRBJ1-1; D gene uncertain. The sample taken for sequencing was PBMCs. This TCR came from a woman in her twenties or thirties in good health and CMV-seronegative. The CDR3 nucleotides read TGTGCCAGCTCACCGCGGCAGTACACTGAAGCTTTCTTT. It translates to CASSPRQYTEAFF.